The entry below gives a single T cell receptor beta chain sequence along with its context. The antigen is unknown. The data are from a study of T cell responses to AZD1222 COVID-19 vaccine. Study conclusions and caveats: Of spike-specific TCRs, nearly half reportedly target regions left unmutated in variants.

Germline V gene lookup returns CDR1 MNHNY and CDR2 SVGAGI (reference sequence). The CDR3 extends over 14 amino acids. Trimming took 6 bases from V and 0 from J; bases not matched to a gene: 1. TCRdb's table, derived via immunoSEQ multiplex PCR, lists solely in-frame clones and lacks some. The top ten clones hold 6.9% of a sample with approximately 170,000 clones, 85% to 90% of them seen once. The sequence came from an adult in good health. The specimen was peripheral blood, collected on day 0 of AZD1222 vaccination. The chain carries TRBV6-6 and TRBJ2-1; 8 bases match TRBD1. The CDR3 sequence is CASRGTGSYNEQFF. CDR3 coding DNA: TGTGCCAGCAGAGGGACAGGCTCCTACAATGAGCAGTTCTTC.